Listed below are T cell receptor beta chains from one sample, sequenced in a study of T-cell reconstitution after alpha-beta-depleted transplantation in children. TCRdb ran MiXCR on the PCR reads and lists one entry per CDR3 protein. This sample yields around 240,000 distinct CDR3 sequences, of which 9% to 10% are seen a single time; around 5% belongs to the top ten. This sample comprised PBMCs from the stem cell graft donor, obtained from the stem cell graft. These receptors all come from a human donor who donated a stem cell graft to a child with SCID. CDR3s include the opening cysteine and the closing phenylalanine or tryptophan. Each record gives: clone size, D gene, J gene, V gene, CDR3 DNA, CDR3 protein. A D gene is named only where the DNA matches it firmly. Not all rows give a size; the values are once, few, many and, for expanded clones, a class.

clone size: few; D gene: -; J gene: TRBJ2-5; V gene: TRBV9; CDR3 DNA: TGTGCCAGCAGCCTTATGTCGGGGGGCGGAGAGACCCAGTACTTC; CDR3 protein: CASSLMSGGGETQYF
clone size: -; D gene: TRBD2; J gene: TRBJ2-1; V gene: TRBV5-1; CDR3 DNA: TGCGCCAGCAGCCTCAGCGGGGGGGGTGAGCAGTTCTTC; CDR3 protein: CASSLSGGGEQFF
clone size: many; D gene: TRBD1; J gene: TRBJ1-1; V gene: TRBV9; CDR3 DNA: TGTGCCAGCAGCCCTAACAGGGGTCGCACTGAAGCTTTCTTT; CDR3 protein: CASSPNRGRTEAFF
clone size: many; D gene: -; J gene: TRBJ2-1; V gene: TRBV7-2; CDR3 DNA: TGTGCCAGCAGCTTAGCGAGGCAAGGCGAGCAGTTCTTC; CDR3 protein: CASSLARQGEQFF
clone size: many; D gene: -; J gene: TRBJ2-5; V gene: TRBV3-1; CDR3 DNA: TGTGCCAGCAGCCGTGAGGGGGGTTGGGAGACCCAGTACTTC; CDR3 protein: CASSREGGWETQYF
clone size: many; D gene: -; J gene: TRBJ2-3; V gene: TRBV5-1; CDR3 DNA: TGCGCCAGCAGCTTAGTAAGGGCTTACACAGATACGCAGTATTTT; CDR3 protein: CASSLVRAYTDTQYF
clone size: few; D gene: -; J gene: TRBJ1-2; V gene: TRBV6-1; CDR3 DNA: TGTGCCAGCGGAGGGGGTCGACGTCATGGCTACACCTTC; CDR3 protein: CASGGGRRHGYTF
clone size: -; D gene: -; J gene: TRBJ2-7; V gene: TRBV5-1; CDR3 DNA: TGCGCCAGCCACTGGGCAGGGGAATTTCACCGAACAGATACGTACTTC; CDR3 protein: CASHWAGEFHRTDTYF
clone size: many; D gene: -; J gene: TRBJ1-2; V gene: TRBV5-1; CDR3 DNA: TGCGCCAGCAGCCGGGAGGCCTTCGGCTACACCTTC; CDR3 protein: CASSREAFGYTF
clone size: few; D gene: TRBD1; J gene: TRBJ1-2; V gene: TRBV7-2; CDR3 DNA: TGTGCCAGCAGCATACGGGACAGGGGAAACTATGGCTACCCCTTC; CDR3 protein: CASSIRDRGNYGYPF
clone size: many; D gene: -; J gene: TRBJ2-7; V gene: TRBV4-2; CDR3 DNA: TGTGCCAGCAGCCAAGCAGGTTCCTACGAGCAGTACTTC; CDR3 protein: CASSQAGSYEQYF
clone size: many; D gene: TRBD1; J gene: TRBJ1-6; V gene: TRBV3-1; CDR3 DNA: TGTGCCAGCAGCCAAGATCAGGGGGGGAATTCACCCCTCCACTTT; CDR3 protein: CASSQDQGGNSPLHF
clone size: many; D gene: -; J gene: TRBJ1-1; V gene: TRBV20-1; CDR3 DNA: TGCAGTGCTAGACCCCCGTACGGAGGGGACACTGAAGCTTTCTTT; CDR3 protein: CSARPPYGGDTEAFF
clone size: many; D gene: TRBD1; J gene: TRBJ1-2; V gene: TRBV9; CDR3 DNA: TGTGCCAGCAGCGAGCCTCTATATGGACAGGGGGATAACTATGGCTACACCTTC; CDR3 protein: CASSEPLYGQGDNYGYTF
clone size: many; D gene: TRBD1; J gene: TRBJ2-5; V gene: TRBV20-1; CDR3 DNA: TGCAGTGCTAGGGGCCGGGACAGGGTAATGCCAGAGACCCAGTACTTC; CDR3 protein: CSARGRDRVMPETQYF
clone size: many; D gene: TRBD2; J gene: TRBJ2-3; V gene: TRBV24-1; CDR3 DNA: TGTGCCACCAGTGGGCAGGGAGGGTTCCCAGATACGCAGTATTTT; CDR3 protein: CATSGQGGFPDTQYF
clone size: many; D gene: TRBD1; J gene: TRBJ1-5; V gene: TRBV12-3/TRBV12-4; CDR3 DNA: TGTGCCAGCAGTTTCAGACAGGGAGGGAATCAGCCCCAGCATTTT; CDR3 protein: CASSFRQGGNQPQHF
clone size: many; D gene: -; J gene: TRBJ1-5; V gene: TRBV10-3; CDR3 DNA: TGTGCCATCAGTGAGTGGGGGAATCGGGTAAATCAGCCCCAGCATTTT; CDR3 protein: CAISEWGNRVNQPQHF
clone size: many; D gene: -; J gene: TRBJ2-7; V gene: TRBV5-6; CDR3 DNA: TGTGCCAGCAGCTCACTTGGAGGGGAGAGTGCTCAGGACGAGCAGTACTTC; CDR3 protein: CASSSLGGESAQDEQYF
clone size: many; D gene: TRBD1; J gene: TRBJ2-7; V gene: TRBV12-3/TRBV12-4; CDR3 DNA: TGTGCCAGCAGACAAACAGGGGGCGTACACTACGAGCAGTACTTC; CDR3 protein: CASRQTGGVHYEQYF
clone size: -; D gene: -; J gene: TRBJ2-5; V gene: TRBV4-1; CDR3 DNA: TGCGCCAGCAGCGCTAGGCAGGGCGCAAACTTCCAAGAGACCCAGTACTTC; CDR3 protein: CASSARQGANFQETQYF
clone size: few; D gene: -; J gene: TRBJ2-7; V gene: TRBV6-1; CDR3 DNA: TGTGCCAGCAGTCCGAGACAGGCCAGCTCCTACGAGCAGTACTTC; CDR3 protein: CASSPRQASSYEQYF
clone size: few; D gene: -; J gene: TRBJ2-2; V gene: TRBV2; CDR3 DNA: TGTGCCAGCAACCGAGACAGACCCGGCGCCGGGGAGCTGTTTTTT; CDR3 protein: CASNRDRPGAGELFF
clone size: -; D gene: -; J gene: TRBJ1-1; V gene: TRBV2; CDR3 DNA: TGTGCCAGCAGTGTGGGCAGGGCGAACACTGAAGCTTTCTTT; CDR3 protein: CASSVGRANTEAFF
clone size: many; D gene: -; J gene: TRBJ2-2; V gene: TRBV7-9; CDR3 DNA: TGTGCCAGCAGCTTAGGAGGAGCAGGAAAGAACACCGGGGAGCTGTTTTTT; CDR3 protein: CASSLGGAGKNTGELFF
clone size: few; D gene: -; J gene: TRBJ2-5; V gene: TRBV5-1; CDR3 DNA: TGCGCCAGCAGCTCTCTGCCCCTTACAGTGGACCAAGAGACCCAGTACTTC; CDR3 protein: CASSSLPLTVDQETQYF
clone size: many; D gene: -; J gene: TRBJ2-7; V gene: TRBV20-1; CDR3 DNA: TGCAGTGCCCCCGAGGGCGACGAGCAGTACTTC; CDR3 protein: CSAPEGDEQYF
clone size: many; D gene: TRBD1; J gene: TRBJ2-1; V gene: TRBV27; CDR3 DNA: TGTGCCAGCACCAAACGACAGGGAAAGGTCTACAATGAGCAGTTCTTC; CDR3 protein: CASTKRQGKVYNEQFF
clone size: many; D gene: TRBD2; J gene: TRBJ2-3; V gene: TRBV20-1; CDR3 DNA: TGCAGTGCTAGCGAGGTAGCGGGTAACACAGATACGCAGTATTTT; CDR3 protein: CSASEVAGNTDTQYF
clone size: few; D gene: -; J gene: TRBJ1-5; V gene: TRBV27; CDR3 DNA: TGTGCCAGCAGTTTAAGGGCAGCTGATCAGCCCCAGCATTTT; CDR3 protein: CASSLRAADQPQHF
clone size: many; D gene: -; J gene: TRBJ2-2; V gene: TRBV9; CDR3 DNA: TGTGCCAGCAGCGTAGGTTGGGTCCGGGGCACCGGGGAGCTGTTTTTT; CDR3 protein: CASSVGWVRGTGELFF
clone size: -; D gene: TRBD1; J gene: TRBJ1-2; V gene: TRBV18; CDR3 DNA: TGTGCCAGCTCACCTCAATCAACAGGGGTAGGATATGGCTACACCTTC; CDR3 protein: CASSPQSTGVGYGYTF
clone size: few; D gene: -; J gene: TRBJ2-2; V gene: TRBV7-2; CDR3 DNA: TGTGCCAGCGGAACTAACACCGGGGAGCTGTTTTTT; CDR3 protein: CASGTNTGELFF
clone size: many; D gene: TRBD2; J gene: TRBJ2-4; V gene: TRBV7-9; CDR3 DNA: TGTGCCAGCAGCTTAACTTCTAGCGGGGTTGTCATTCAGTACTTC; CDR3 protein: CASSLTSSGVVIQYF
clone size: many; D gene: TRBD2; J gene: TRBJ2-1; V gene: TRBV20-1; CDR3 DNA: TGCAGTGGGACCGGCGAGGGTGGGACTAATAGCTACAATGAGCAGTTCTTC; CDR3 protein: CSGTGEGGTNSYNEQFF
clone size: many; D gene: -; J gene: TRBJ2-1; V gene: TRBV15; CDR3 DNA: TGTGCCACCAGCGAATTCCCCTACTCCTACAATGAGCAGTTCTTC; CDR3 protein: CATSEFPYSYNEQFF
clone size: many; D gene: TRBD2; J gene: TRBJ2-7; V gene: TRBV6-5; CDR3 DNA: TGTGCCAGCAGTTACACAGCGGGGGCTTACGAGCAGTACTTC; CDR3 protein: CASSYTAGAYEQYF
clone size: few; D gene: TRBD2; J gene: TRBJ2-1; V gene: TRBV6-5; CDR3 DNA: TGTGCCAGCAGTTACTCCGGGGGGGAAACTAGACCTTACAATGAGCAGTTCTTC; CDR3 protein: CASSYSGGETRPYNEQFF
clone size: few; D gene: -; J gene: TRBJ1-2; V gene: TRBV27; CDR3 DNA: TGTGCCAGCAGTTTACAGGGGCGGCTTGGCTACACCTTC; CDR3 protein: CASSLQGRLGYTF
clone size: few; D gene: TRBD2; J gene: TRBJ2-3; V gene: TRBV7-2; CDR3 DNA: TGTGCCAGCAGCGACATTAGCGGGGGGGCAACAGATACGCAGTATTTT; CDR3 protein: CASSDISGGATDTQYF
clone size: few; D gene: -; J gene: TRBJ1-1; V gene: TRBV11-2; CDR3 DNA: TGTGCCAGCAGCGGATGGGGTGGGATGAACACTGAAGCTTTCTTT; CDR3 protein: CASSGWGGMNTEAFF
clone size: many; D gene: TRBD1; J gene: TRBJ2-1; V gene: TRBV29-1; CDR3 DNA: TGCAGCGTTAGACAGGGGGGCGTTGAGCAGTTCTTC; CDR3 protein: CSVRQGGVEQFF
clone size: few; D gene: -; J gene: TRBJ1-5; V gene: TRBV20-1; CDR3 DNA: TGCAGTGCTAGGGTACGTGGGGGGGCAGACTATAGCAATCAGCCCCAGCATTTT; CDR3 protein: CSARVRGGADYSNQPQHF
clone size: once; D gene: TRBD2; J gene: TRBJ2-1; V gene: TRBV5-1; CDR3 DNA: TGCGCCAGCAGCCGGACTAGCGGGGAGTACAATGAGCAGTTCTTC; CDR3 protein: CASSRTSGEYNEQFF
clone size: once; D gene: -; J gene: TRBJ1-1; V gene: TRBV7-9; CDR3 DNA: TGTGCCAGCAGCTTAGTAGGGCCGACGTTGGAAGCTTTCTTT; CDR3 protein: CASSLVGPTLEAFF
clone size: many; D gene: TRBD1; J gene: TRBJ1-3; V gene: TRBV20-1; CDR3 DNA: TGCAGTGCTAATCCCGGGACAGGGGTACACACCATATATTTT; CDR3 protein: CSANPGTGVHTIYF
clone size: -; D gene: -; J gene: TRBJ1-4; V gene: TRBV10-3; CDR3 DNA: TGTGCCATCAGTGTGGGTGTGGGTGAAAAACTGTTTTTT; CDR3 protein: CAISVGVGEKLFF